This T cell receptor (beta chain) was documented in a study of cytomegalovirus exposure and HLA in healthy donors. Study-wide background: The 120 validation repertoires, a later analysis reported, used the same platform as the 600 to 850 repertoires from the first cohort.

Data came from immunoSEQ multiplex PCR; TCRdb stores just in-frame clones and leaves some out. Here the sample spans roughly 150,000 clones, 88% being singletons. Concerning this clone itself: The antigen is undetermined.

Trimming removed 4 bases from V and 0 bases from J, with 9 bases in between. Germline CDR1 and CDR2: SGHNT and YYREEE (reference sequence). The CDR3 extends over 14 amino acids. Study-level findings and limits: The study listed 164 cytomegalovirus-associated TCR beta chains. TCR clusters originating in the first cohort tended to co-occur in the roughly 120 validation repertoires, according to a later analysis. In vitro data verified three CMV-associated chains as specific for CMV antigens.

Sequencing was performed on PBMCs. The chain joins TRBV5-4 to TRBJ2-3, with a possible D match to TRBD1 (5 bases). This receptor was obtained from a man between 18 and 35 years old in good health and CMV-seronegative. CDR3 in amino acids: CASSRDSSTDTQYF. The DNA of the CDR3 is TGTGCCAGCAGCCGCGACAGCAGCACAGATACGCAGTATTTT.